The 30 T cell receptor beta chains reported below all come from one sample, sequenced in a study of cytomegalovirus exposure and HLA in healthy donors. The PCR ran on 60 Vbeta and 13 Jbeta primers. Generated by immunoSEQ multiplex PCR, the TCRdb table keeps only in-frame clones and is missing some. The sample lists 200,000 or so clones; under 70% were seen once. The sequencing sample was made of PBMCs. The receptors derive from a man in his forties or fifties in good health and CMV-seropositive.

With respect to this clone: This sample includes further DNA sequences coding for the same CDR3. V is TRBV27 and J is TRBJ1-5; 7 positions agree with TRBD1. Trimming removed 4 bases from V and 6 bases from J; junction bases left unmatched: 6. The CDR3 has 14 residues. Germline V gives CDR1 MNHEY, CDR2 SMNVEV (reference sequence). DNA of the CDR3: TGTGCCAGCAGTTCTACAGGGGTTGGTCAGCCCCAGCATTTT. Protein: CASSSTGVGQPQHF.

The chain carries TRBV15 and TRBJ1-4; weak D call: TRBD1 (5 bases). CDR3 size: 16 residues. V dropped 3 bases and J dropped 7 bases, with 18 bases sitting between them. Per the germline V gene, CDR1 is LNHNV and CDR2 is YYDKDF (reference sequence). The DNA for the CDR3 is TGTGCCACCAGCAGCCCAGTAGCCGCCGGGGGTGAAAAACTGTTTTTT. It encodes CATSSPVAAGGEKLFF.

The chain links TRBV18 to TRBJ2-1; 8 bases are a match to TRBD1. The CDR3 loop spans 13 amino acids. Germline V lookup: CDR1 KGHSH, CDR2 LQKENI. Germline trimming cut 3 bases from V and 15 bases from J; bases unmatched to any gene: 10. The CDR3 here is CASSPSDRAILFF. The CDR3 nucleotides read TGTGCCAGCTCACCTTCGGACAGGGCGATTCTGTTCTTC.

This chain connects TRBV19 to TRBJ2-5, with a tentative D call TRBD1 (5 bases). Trimming pared 8 bases from V and 5 bases from J, leaving 12 bases between. In germline, CDR1 is LNHDA, CDR2 SQIVND (reference sequence). The CDR3 is made up of 12 amino acids. CDR3 amino acids: CASGRGPETQYF. Here the CDR3 DNA reads TGTGCCAGTGGAAGGGGCCCCGAGACCCAGTACTTC.

The genes are TRBV7-6 and TRBJ2-6; D is possibly TRBD2 (5 bases). CDR1 is SGHVS and CDR2 is FNYEAQ in the germline V gene. CDR3 length: 18 residues. Trimming shortened V by 3 bases and J by 3 bases, and 18 bases separated the two germline ends. CDR3 loop: CASSLRGFRASGANVLTF. The CDR3 DNA reads TGTGCCAGCAGCTTGCGAGGGTTTCGGGCCAGTGGGGCCAACGTCCTGACTTTC.

This clone was seen more than once but under ten times. The chain combines TRBV10-3 with TRBJ2-7; 8 bases fit TRBD1. Germline loops: CDR1 ENHRY, CDR2 SYGVKD. With 0 bases clipped from V and 3 bases from J, the junction kept 4 bases outside the gene matches. The CDR3 covers 15 residues. CDR3: CAISESSRGRYEQYF. DNA of the CDR3: TGTGCCATCAGTGAGTCGTCCAGGGGGCGCTACGAGCAGTACTTC.

This clone was detected only a few times. The chain is built from TRBV28 and TRBJ1-4, with TRBD1 as a possible D gene (6 bases). V shed 3 bases and J shed 6 bases, with 8 bases lying between them. The V gene's germline CDR1 is MDHEN and CDR2 SYDVKM. This CDR3 is built from 13 residues. In DNA, the CDR3 is TGTGCCAGCAGTTTGGCAGGGGATGAAAAACTGTTTTTT. Protein: CASSLAGDEKLFF. The full variable domain, its missing parts supplied by reference TRBV28 and TRBJ1-4, is DVKVTQSSRYLVKRTGEKVFLECVQDMDHENMFWYRQDPGLGLRLIYFSYDVKMKEKGDIPEGYSVSREKKERFSLILESASTNQTSMYLCASSLAGDEKLFFGSGTQLSVL.

J is TRBJ1-4 and V is TRBV5-1, with TRBD1 as a possible D gene (5 bases). Germline-derived CDR1 and CDR2 are SGHRS and YFSETQ. Trimming left V 1 base short and J 0 bases short, with 28 bases between. The CDR3 runs 22 residues. The DNA for the CDR3 is TGCGCCAGCAGCTTGTACCCTGCGCGGCAGGGAAACATAGGCCCAACTAATGAAAAACTGTTTTTT. It encodes CASSLYPARQGNIGPTNEKLFF.

The chain combines TRBV14 with TRBJ2-5; a weak D match, TRBD2 (6 bases). TRBJ2-7 matches the DNA end more closely, so the J call is doubtful. This CDR3 contains 14 residues. The germline CDR1 and CDR2 sequences are SGHDN and FVKESK. Here the CDR3 DNA reads TGTGCCAGCAGCCAAGTGGGGGGAAGTGACGAGCAGTACTTC. This gives the protein CASSQVGGSDEQYF.

The V call is TRBV5-4, the J call TRBJ2-2, with a tentative D call TRBD2 (5 bases). This CDR3 is built from 15 residues. CDR1 and CDR2 from the germline V gene are SGHNT and YYREEE (reference sequence). V lost 2 bases, J lost 1 base, and 9 bases lay in between. This CDR3 is CASSFGVGNTGELFF. CDR3 nucleotide sequence: TGTGCCAGCAGCTTCGGGGTCGGGAACACCGGGGAGCTGTTTTTT.

This clone was recorded a few times. The chain couples TRBV7-9 to TRBJ2-3; possibly TRBD2 for D (6 bases). The CDR3 length is 16 residues. Per germline, CDR1 SEHNR and CDR2 FQNEAQ (reference sequence). V was shortened by 1 base and J by 1 base, with 12 bases between the two germline ends. CDR3 sequence reads: CASSLDRLARTDTQYF. The CDR3 coding sequence is TGTGCCAGCAGCTTAGACCGGCTAGCGCGCACAGATACGCAGTATTTT.

V is TRBV19 and J is TRBJ2-6; TRBD1 agrees at 9 bases. V shed 6 bases and J 4 bases; nucleotides not matched to a gene: 4. This CDR3 contains 15 residues. Germline loops: CDR1 LNHDA, CDR2 SQIVND (reference sequence). The CDR3 here is CASRQGAYGANVLTF. The CDR3 DNA is TGTGCCAGTAGACAGGGGGCATACGGGGCCAACGTCCTGACTTTC.

The rearrangement links TRBV7-3 to TRBJ2-5; D uncertain. The CDR3 length is 13 residues. Between the trimmed V and J ends, which lost 3 bases and 4 bases, there was a span of 9 bases. Germline V gene lookup returns CDR1 SGHTA and CDR2 FQGTGA. CDR3 residues: CASSFSARETQYF. The CDR3 DNA reads TGTGCCAGCAGCTTTTCAGCGCGAGAGACCCAGTACTTC.

This rearrangement joins TRBV11-2 to TRBJ1-6; 8 nucleotides match TRBD1. V lost 1 base, J lost 8 bases, and 10 bases stayed unmatched. This CDR3 has 17 amino acids. Germline V gene sequence: CDR1 SGHAT, CDR2 FQNNGV. The CDR3 DNA follows: TGTGCCAGCAGCTTAGCCCGTTCAGGGGGCATTGATTCACCCCTCCACTTT. This sequence encodes CASSLARSGGIDSPLHF.

The chain links TRBV6-1 to TRBJ1-2; unclear D gene. Germline values: CDR1 MNHNS, CDR2 SASEGT. The CDR3 spans 14 residues. Trimming took off 4 bases at V and 4 bases at J, with 13 bases between the two ends. The CDR3 loop is CASSVEMSSYGYTF. The DNA of the CDR3 is TGTGCCAGCAGTGTAGAGATGAGCTCCTATGGCTACACCTTC.

This sequence joins TRBV28 and TRBJ1-2; 10 bases map to TRBD1. Germline lookup yields CDR1 MDHEN and CDR2 SYDVKM. This CDR3 has 15 residues. After removal of 6 bases from V and 0 bases from J, the junction contained 4 bases not matched to a gene. The CDR3 DNA sequence: TGTGCCAGCAGCTTAGGACAGGGGGCTAACTATGGCTACACCTTC. This translates into CASSLGQGANYGYTF.

V and J are TRBV5-6 and TRBJ1-1; D unresolved. Per the germline V gene, CDR1 is SGHDT and CDR2 is YYEEEE. The CDR3 extends over 12 amino acids. V was shortened by 2 bases and J by 3 bases, with 5 bases between the two germline ends. In nucleotides, the CDR3 is TGTGCCAGCAGCTTCTCGGACACTGAAGCTTTCTTT. Its translation is CASSFSDTEAFF.

This clone was seen more than once but under ten times. The chain links TRBV19 to TRBJ2-3; the match to TRBD1 covers 8 bases. CDR3 length: 14 amino acids. Germline CDR1 LNHDA, CDR2 SQIVND (reference sequence). With 5 bases clipped from V and 2 bases from J, the junction kept 3 bases outside the gene matches. CDR3 loop: CASSGQGHTDTQYF. CDR3 nucleotide sequence: TGTGCCAGTAGTGGACAGGGCCACACAGATACGCAGTATTTT. Supplemented by reference TRBV19 and TRBJ2-3, the full variable domain reads DGGITQSPKYLFRKEGQNVTLSCEQNLNHDAMYWYRQDPGQGLRLIYYSQIVNDFQKGDIAEGYSVSREKKESFPLTVTSAQKNPTAFYLCASSGQGHTDTQYFGPGTRLTVL.

This clone was detected only once. The J gene is TRBJ1-4, the V gene TRBV5-1; D is uncertain. This CDR3 is built from 15 residues. Trimming stripped 0 bases from V and 7 bases from J, with 13 bases between. Germline V CDR1 and CDR2: SGHRS, YFSETQ. Written as DNA, the CDR3 is TGCGCCAGCAGCTTGGAAGGTGCCAGGCCTGAAAAACTGTTTTTT. Encoded protein: CASSLEGARPEKLFF. The whole variable domain, remainder taken from reference TRBV5-1 and TRBJ1-4, is KAGVTQTPRYLIKTRGQQVTLSCSPISGHRSVSWYQQTPGQGLQFLFEYFSETQRNKGNFPGRFSGRQFSNSRSEMNVSTLELGDSALYLCASSLEGARPEKLFFGSGTQLSVL.

This sequence joins TRBV18 and TRBJ1-2, with unresolved D. Between the trimmed V and J ends, which lost 5 bases and 5 bases, there was a span of 15 bases. CDR1 and CDR2 (germline): KGHSH, LQKENI. The CDR3 is 14 amino acids. Here the CDR3 reads CASSIGAAEYGYTF. The CDR3 DNA follows: TGTGCCAGCTCAATCGGCGCAGCGGAGTATGGCTACACCTTC.

This chain links TRBV27 with TRBJ1-2, with D perhaps matching TRBD1 (5 bases). Germline CDR1 and CDR2: MNHEY and SMNVEV (reference sequence). This CDR3 region has 14 residues. V dropped 5 bases and J dropped 8 bases, with 18 bases sitting between them. In DNA form, the CDR3 reads TGTGCCAGCAGTGTAGACAGATCCTACGGGGGCTACACCTTC. It yields the protein CASSVDRSYGGYTF.

The chain joins TRBV4-1 to TRBJ2-1; perhaps TRBD2 as D (6 bases). The length of the CDR3 is 15 residues. Trimming pared 1 base from V and 3 bases from J, leaving 10 bases between. From germline, CDR1 is MGHRA and CDR2 YSYEKL. The CDR3 sequence: CASSQGSGRYNEQFF. CDR3 DNA sequence: TGCGCCAGCAGCCAAGGAAGCGGGCGCTACAATGAGCAGTTCTTC.

V gene TRBV10-3 combines with J gene TRBJ2-7; TRBD1 matches 12 bases. The V segment lost 4 bases and the J segment 2 bases; nucleotides outside the gene matches: 6. This CDR3 region has 16 residues. In germline, CDR1 is ENHRY, CDR2 SYGVKD. This CDR3 is CAISVPGQGAPYEQYF. CDR3 DNA: TGTGCCATCAGTGTGCCGGGACAGGGGGCCCCCTACGAGCAGTACTTC.

The chain joins TRBV9 to TRBJ1-2, with D hard to call. Per the germline V gene, CDR1 is SGDLS and CDR2 is YYNGEE. The CDR3 runs 13 residues. V lost 0 bases and J lost 7, with 10 bases in between. The CDR3 sequence is CASSVGSHGGYTF. The CDR3 DNA reads TGTGCCAGCAGCGTAGGGAGCCACGGTGGCTACACCTTC.

The CDR3 coding sequence is TGTGCCAGCAGCGCCGACTACGAGCAGTACTTC. Its translation: CASSADYEQYF. V and J are TRBV2 and TRBJ2-5; no firm D call. The J call is doubtful: the DNA matches TRBJ2-7 better. The CDR3 covers 11 residues. Germline-derived CDR1 and CDR2 are SNHLY and FYNNEI.

J is TRBJ2-5 and V is TRBV5-1, with D possibly being TRBD1 (6 bases). With the DNA end fitting TRBJ2-7 better, the J assignment may be wrong. This CDR3 spans 13 amino acids. Germline CDR1 SGHRS, CDR2 YFSETQ. The CDR3 sequence is CASSLGPGAEQYF. Here the CDR3 DNA reads TGCGCCAGCAGCTTGGGGCCAGGGGCCGAGCAGTACTTC.

The chain links TRBV6-6 to TRBJ1-1, with D possibly TRBD1 on 5 matching bases. CDR1 and CDR2 (germline): MNHNY, SVGAGI (reference sequence). The CDR3 totals 15 residues. The V gene lost 2 bases and the J gene lost 1 base, with 11 bases spanning the gap. Here the CDR3 DNA reads TGTGCCAGCAGTTACCCCGACGGGGGGAACACTGAAGCTTTCTTT. The encoded protein is CASSYPDGGNTEAFF.

In its sample, this clone was seen a few times. V gene TRBV4-1 combines with J gene TRBJ1-2; maybe TRBD1 (5 bases). Germline CDR1 is MGHRA and CDR2 is YSYEKL. V gave up 4 bases and J gave up 4 bases, with 16 bases separating them. The CDR3 consists of 15 residues. The DNA for the CDR3 is TGCGCCAGCAGCCCTGGCCTACAGGCGGCCTATGGCTACACCTTC. Translating it yields CASSPGLQAAYGYTF.

This clone was observed a single time. The chain has TRBV12-5 and TRBJ2-7, with a possible D match to TRBD1 (6 bases). CDR1 is LGHNT and CDR2 is FRNRAP in the germline V gene. Trimming left V 5 bases short and J 2 bases short, with 13 bases between. This CDR3 spans 14 amino acids. CDR3 sequence reads: CASGQPSGAYEQYF. In nucleotides, the CDR3 is TGTGCTAGTGGTCAACCCTCAGGGGCCTACGAGCAGTACTTC.

The CDR3 here is CASSLSGGQETQYF. In DNA, the CDR3 is TGTGCCAGCAGCCTTAGCGGGGGGCAAGAGACCCAGTACTTC. V and J are TRBV7-9 and TRBJ2-5; TRBD2 matches at 10 bases. The germline gives CDR1 SEHNR, CDR2 FQNEAQ (reference sequence). The CDR3 runs 14 residues. J was trimmed by 2 bases and V by 5 bases; bases with no gene match: 2.